This T cell receptor beta chain stems from a study of blood T cells in healthy people across ages. Study-level findings and limits: Any conclusive comparison of naive versus antigen-experienced cells was prevented by using unsorted PBMCs. Donors of long life had a larger count of naive CD4+ cells and greater diversity than aged donors.

On this clonotype itself: The antigen remains undetermined. Mismatch with germline at one junction end may stem from a read error.

This CDR3 has 15 amino acids. CDR1 and CDR2 from the germline V gene are ENHRY and SYGVKD. For the second PCR, which ran for about 6 to 11 cycles, a sample-barcoded 5' primer and a J-beta primer mix were used. TCRdb passed the 5' RACE reads through MiXCR, listing each CDR3 protein once. The sample holds 800,000 to 950,000 distinct CDR3 sequences, roughly 48% seen once. Each sample provided at least 5 micrograms of extracted total RNA. Specimen: blood. The chain combines TRBV10-3 with TRBJ2-6, with TRBD1 as a possible D gene (5 bases). This clonotype originated in a man younger than 40 in good health. The DNA of the CDR3 is TGTGCCATCAGTGAAAGCGAGTCTGGGGCCAACGTCCCGACTTTC. This sequence encodes CAISESESGANVPTF.